This entry lists 30 T cell receptor beta chains sequenced from one sample in a study of cytomegalovirus exposure and HLA in healthy donors. Amplification used 60 Vbeta primers and 13 Jbeta primers. Sequencing used immunoSEQ multiplex PCR; TCRdb keeps in-frame clones, though not all of them. The table lists about 150,000 clones, 80% to 90% of them singletons, with around 1.9% in the top ten. The specimen sequenced was PBMCs. These receptors originate from a man aged 18 to 30 in good health and CMV-seronegative.

In this sample, this clone turned up a few times. The J gene is TRBJ1-4, the V gene TRBV6-5; TRBD1 is a possible D gene (5 bases). The CDR3 loop spans 16 amino acids. Germline CDR1 reads MNHEY; CDR2 reads SVGAGI. Trimming shortened V by 4 bases and J by 4 bases, and 16 bases separated the two germline ends. CDR3 DNA: TGTGCCAGCAGTTCCCATGGGAGGGGAAATAATGAAAAACTGTTTTTT. Translation gives CASSSHGRGNNEKLFF.

The chain has TRBV4-1 and TRBJ1-5; 9 nucleotides align to TRBD1. Looked up from germline, CDR1 is MGHRA and CDR2 is YSYEKL. The V segment lost 2 bases and the J segment 1 base; nucleotides outside the gene matches: 6. The CDR3 has 17 amino acids. CDR3 region: CASSQNPGQGSNQPQHF. DNA of the CDR3: TGCGCCAGCAGCCAAAACCCAGGACAGGGGAGCAATCAGCCCCAGCATTTT.

CDR3 bases: TGTGCCAGCAGCCCCTACGACAGGGACAATCAGCCCCAGCATTTT. It codes for CASSPYDRDNQPQHF. This chain uses TRBV25-1 with TRBJ1-5; 7 bases fit TRBD1. The CDR3 spans 15 residues. Germline CDR1 is MGHDK and CDR2 is SYGVNS. The V segment lost 6 bases and the J segment 3 bases; nucleotides outside the gene matches: 8. Combining the CDR3 with reference TRBV25-1 and TRBJ1-5 gives the whole variable domain EADIYQTPRYLVIGTGKKITLECSQTMGHDKMYWYQQDPGMELHLIHYSYGVNSTEKGDLSSESTVSRIRTEHFPLTLESARPSHTSQYLCASSPYDRDNQPQHFGDGTRLSIL.

The chain couples TRBV12-5 to TRBJ2-7; no firm D call. Between the trimmed V and J ends, which lost 4 bases and 5 bases, there was a span of 9 bases. The CDR3 sequence is 12 residues long. Germline values: CDR1 LGHNT, CDR2 FRNRAP. CDR3 loop: CASGSSGHEQYF. CDR3 nucleotide sequence: TGTGCTAGTGGTTCCAGTGGCCACGAGCAGTACTTC.

The V and J genes are TRBV7-3 and TRBJ1-2, with D tentatively TRBD1 (6 bases). Germline V CDR1 and CDR2: SGHTA, FQGTGA. The germline V and J ends were trimmed by 0 bases and 10 bases, with 15 bases remaining between them. There are 14 residues in the CDR3. The CDR3 loop reads CASSLTAGGQDYTF. The CDR3 DNA reads as TGTGCCAGCAGCTTAACGGCGGGGGGGCAAGACTACACCTTC.

The chain uses TRBV29-1 and TRBJ1-1; D is unclear. Trimming stripped 8 bases from V and 1 base from J, with 17 bases between. The germline gives CDR1 SQVTM, CDR2 ANQGSEA. This CDR3 is built from 14 residues. The CDR3 DNA is TGCAGCTCCTCAGCCGGGAGCGAGAACACTGAAGCTTTCTTT. It translates to CSSSAGSENTEAFF.

The chain carries TRBV5-1 and TRBJ2-3; 9 bases are shared with TRBD1. CDR3 size: 16 residues. Germline loops: CDR1 SGHRS, CDR2 YFSETQ. V gave up 4 bases and J gave up 3 bases; unmatched junction bases: 9. Written as DNA, the CDR3 is TGCGCCAGCAGCGCACCGGGACAGGGCGGTACAGATACGCAGTATTTT. Its protein product is CASSAPGQGGTDTQYF.

The CDR3: CASSRTYRGSVTIFF. The DNA for the CDR3 is TGTGCCAGCAGCCGAACTTACAGGGGCAGCGTCACTATTTTCTTT. The rearrangement uses TRBV6-5 and TRBJ1-1; 7 nucleotides agree with TRBD1. Per the germline V gene, CDR1 is MNHEY and CDR2 is SVGAGI. After removal of 6 bases from V and 13 bases from J, the junction contained 20 bases not matched to a gene. This CDR3 has 15 residues.

The chain combines TRBV18 with TRBJ2-7; D is perhaps TRBD1 (5 bases). Trimming cost V 0 bases and J 0 bases, with 9 bases left between them. CDR3 length: 15 amino acids. Germline V gives CDR1 KGHSH, CDR2 LQKENI. The CDR3 sequence: CASSPPSGPSYEQYF. The DNA of the CDR3 is TGTGCCAGCTCACCACCGTCAGGGCCCTCCTACGAGCAGTACTTC.

The chain links TRBV7-3 to TRBJ1-2, with TRBD1 identical over 9 bases. The CDR3 is 14 amino acids. The V gene's germline CDR1 is SGHTA and CDR2 FQGTGA. J was trimmed by 7 bases and V by 4 bases; bases with no gene match: 7. Here the CDR3 DNA reads TGTGCCAGCAGCTCCACAGGGGGCAGGGCTGGCTACACCTTC. It specifies CASSSTGGRAGYTF.

The CDR3 sequence is CASSDRENTEAFF. The CDR3 nucleotides are TGTGCCAGCAGTGATCGGGAGAACACTGAAGCTTTCTTT. V gene TRBV6-1 combines with J gene TRBJ1-1, with unresolved D. The V and J ends lost 3 bases and 1 base respectively, with 6 bases between them. CDR1 and CDR2 from the germline V gene are MNHNS and SASEGT. The CDR3 covers 13 residues.

The chain employs TRBV5-1 and TRBJ1-4; TRBD1 is a possible D gene (6 bases). This CDR3 has 14 residues. CDR1 is SGHRS and CDR2 is YFSETQ in the germline V gene. The germline V and J ends were trimmed by 5 bases and 5 bases, with 13 bases remaining between them. The CDR3 spells CASRQGGQNEKLFF. DNA of the CDR3: TGCGCCAGCAGACAGGGCGGCCAAAATGAAAAACTGTTTTTT. The variable domain in full, with the rest retrieved from reference TRBV5-1 and TRBJ1-4, is KAGVTQTPRYLIKTRGQQVTLSCSPISGHRSVSWYQQTPGQGLQFLFEYFSETQRNKGNFPGRFSGRQFSNSRSEMNVSTLELGDSALYLCASRQGGQNEKLFFGSGTQLSVL.

The chain links TRBV7-6 to TRBJ2-7; 9 nucleotides align to TRBD1. CDR1 and CDR2 from the germline V gene are SGHVS and FNYEAQ. The CDR3 is 19 residues long. The trim removed 1 base at V and 7 bases at J, leaving 20 bases unmatched. In nucleotides, the CDR3 is TGTGCCAGCAGCTTAGTGGGGGGCAGTTCGGGACAGGGAACAGGGGAGCAGTACTTC. It yields the protein CASSLVGGSSGQGTGEQYF.

V and J are TRBV7-9 and TRBJ2-1; 9 bases align to TRBD2. The CDR3 is 15 amino acids. Germline values: CDR1 SEHNR, CDR2 FQNEAQ (reference sequence). V lost 5 bases, J lost 9 bases, and 11 bases stayed unmatched. The CDR3 coding sequence is TGTGCCAGCAGCCCCCGAGCAGCGGGAGGTCCTGAGCAGTTCTTC. It is translated as CASSPRAAGGPEQFF.

The J gene is TRBJ1-2, the V gene TRBV6-6; 7 bases align to TRBD1. The length of the CDR3 is 14 residues. Germline CDR1 and CDR2: MNHNY and SVGAGI (reference sequence). The V segment lost 5 bases and the J segment 8 bases; nucleotides outside the gene matches: 11. CDR3 nucleotide sequence: TGTGCCAGCAGTCAACAGGGGTCGCTGGGGGGCTACACCTTC. Translated: CASSQQGSLGGYTF.

The V call is TRBV28, the J call TRBJ1-4; TRBD1 might be the D (6 bases). The CDR3 is made up of 16 amino acids. Germline CDR1 MDHEN, CDR2 SYDVKM. Trimming removed 5 bases from V and 4 bases from J, with 17 bases in between. The CDR3 loop reads CASSPQSGVGNEKLFF. The CDR3 bases are TGTGCCAGCAGTCCCCAATCAGGGGTCGGTAATGAAAAACTGTTTTTT.

The chain recombines TRBV1 with TRBJ2-5; the table's D gene call, TRBD2, was not cross checked with the DNA. The J call is uncertain, as TRBJ2-7 better fits the DNA end. TRBV1 is classified as a pseudogene. CDR3 length: 16 residues. The CDR3 loop is CTSSPVAGIGSYEQYF. Written as DNA, the CDR3 is TGCACCAGCAGCCCAGTAGCGGGGATCGGATCCTACGAGCAGTACTTC.

The V call is TRBV18, the J call TRBJ2-7; a weak D match, TRBD2 (7 bases). CDR3 length: 14 amino acids. With 5 bases removed from V and 6 bases from J, the gap between germline ends came to 17 bases. CDR1 and CDR2 (germline): KGHSH, LQKENI. The CDR3 is CASSTPGGGLEQYF. CDR3 coding DNA: TGTGCCAGCTCAACCCCTGGGGGGGGGCTCGAGCAGTACTTC.

In the case of this clone: The junction departs from germline at one end; a sequencing error may be responsible. The chain carries TRBV7-9 and TRBJ2-5, with TRBD1 matching over 9 bases. The CDR3 is 16 amino acids. CDR1 SEHNR and CDR2 FQNEAQ come from the germline V gene (reference sequence). CDR3 sequence: CSSSFLGDRAQETQYF. CDR3 DNA sequence: TGTTCCAGCAGCTTCCTCGGGGACAGGGCCCAAGAGACCCAGTACTTC. Variable domain in full (rest from reference TRBV7-9 and TRBJ2-5): DTGVSQNPRHKITKRGQNVTFRCDPISEHNRLYWYRQTLGQGPEFLTYFQNEAQLEKSRLLSDRFSAERPKGSFSTLEIQRTEQGDSAMYLCSSSFLGDRAQETQYFGPGTRLLVL.

This chain connects TRBV5-1 to TRBJ2-7; tentatively, D is TRBD1 (6 bases). This CDR3 has 15 residues. Trimming stripped 0 bases from V and 4 bases from J, with 14 bases between. Germline assignment: CDR1 SGHRS and CDR2 YFSETQ. The CDR3 loop is CASSLAGEPGYEQYF. DNA of the CDR3: TGCGCCAGCAGCTTGGCAGGGGAACCGGGGTACGAGCAGTACTTC.

This sequence joins TRBV27 and TRBJ2-1, with 7 bases that match TRBD2. J lost 9 bases, V lost 0 bases, and 8 bases had no gene match. Germline V lookup: CDR1 MNHEY, CDR2 SMNVEV (reference sequence). The CDR3 has 15 residues. The CDR3 loop is CASSLSNAGEIEQFF. CDR3 nucleotide sequence: TGTGCCAGCAGTTTATCGAATGCGGGAGAGATTGAGCAGTTCTTC.

The CDR3 loop reads CASSIVAASYNEQFF. Here the CDR3 DNA reads TGTGCCAGTAGTATAGTCGCGGCTTCCTACAATGAGCAGTTCTTC. The chain is built from TRBV19 and TRBJ2-1; no reliable D call. Germline V gives CDR1 LNHDA, CDR2 SQIVND (reference sequence). Trimming pared 1 base from V and 1 base from J, leaving 8 bases between. CDR3 size: 15 residues.

This clone was detected only once. The chain couples TRBV28 to TRBJ2-5, with TRBD2 matching over 7 bases. Trimming took 6 bases from V and 9 from J; bases not matched to a gene: 19. This CDR3 spans 16 amino acids. The germline V gene encodes CDR1 MDHEN and CDR2 SYDVKM. As DNA, the CDR3 is TGTGCCAGCAGCCCCTTGGGGCTAGCGGCCCCCGGGGCCCAGTACTTC. Its translation is CASSPLGLAAPGAQYF.

This clone turned up a few times. The CDR3 loop is CASSDGTGNTDTQYF. CDR3 DNA: TGTGCCAGCAGTGACGGGACAGGGAACACAGATACGCAGTATTTT. The chain has TRBV6-4 and TRBJ2-3; 9 bases line up with TRBD1. J lost 2 bases, V lost 2 bases, and 2 bases had no gene match. CDR1 and CDR2 (germline): MRHNA, SNTAGT. CDR3 length: 15 residues.

V usage is TRBV2 and J usage is TRBJ1-3, with D possibly matching TRBD1 (6 bases). V lost 5 bases, J lost 1 base, and 21 bases lay in between. There are 18 residues in the CDR3. Germline assignment: CDR1 SNHLY and CDR2 FYNNEI. The CDR3 DNA reads TGTGCCAGCAGTCCCCCCTTTGGACAGAGACAATCTGGAAACACCATATATTTT. Amino acids: CASSPPFGQRQSGNTIYF. The variable domain in full, completed from reference TRBV2 and TRBJ1-3, reads EPEVTQTPSHQVTQMGQEVILRCVPISNHLYFYWYRQILGQKVEFLVSFYNNEISEKSEIFDDQFSVERPDGSNFTLKIRSTKLEDSAMYFCASSPPFGQRQSGNTIYFGEGSWLTVV.

The chain joins TRBV27 to TRBJ2-5; no definite D call. There are 12 residues in the CDR3. V lost 5 bases and J 5 bases, leaving 9 bases between the germline ends. Germline CDR1 reads MNHEY; CDR2 reads SMNVEV (reference sequence). This CDR3 reads CASSPSGETQYF. DNA of the CDR3: TGTGCCAGCAGTCCCTCCGGTGAGACCCAGTACTTC.

A few counts support this clone. CDR3 sequence (DNA): TGCAGCGTTGACCCGGGACAGTCTGCCGGATCCTACAATGAGCAGTTCTTC. Amino acid sequence: CSVDPGQSAGSYNEQFF. V and J are TRBV29-1 and TRBJ2-1, with 7 positions matching TRBD1. With V trimmed by 3 bases and J by 1 base, 12 bases remained unmatched. This CDR3 spans 17 amino acids. Germline V gene data show CDR1 as SQVTM and CDR2 as ANQGSEA.

This clone was found a few times. Sequence at one end of the junction differs from germline and may be a read error. The gene calls are TRBV7-7 and TRBJ2-3, with no clear D. The germline gives CDR1 SSHAT, CDR2 FNYEAQ (reference sequence). The CDR3 spans 14 residues. The CDR3, as DNA: TGTGCTAGCAGCTTCGGATCTACCGGGGATACGCAGTATTTT. Translated: CASSFGSTGDTQYF.

The rearrangement joins TRBV4-1 to TRBJ2-7; 11 bases line up with TRBD1. Germline V gives CDR1 MGHRA, CDR2 YSYEKL. The CDR3 consists of 13 residues. V gave up 5 bases and J gave up 4 bases; unmatched junction bases: 1. As DNA, the CDR3 is TGCGCCAGCAGCTGGGACAGGGGGTACGAGCAGTACTTC. Encoded protein: CASSWDRGYEQYF.

The rearrangement joins TRBV2 to TRBJ1-1, with D possibly TRBD1 on 6 matching bases. This CDR3 comprises 14 residues. With 7 bases removed from V and 0 bases from J, the gap between germline ends came to 12 bases. CDR1 is SNHLY, CDR2 FYNNEI, per germline. This CDR3 reads CASKRGAMNTEAFF. The DNA of the CDR3 is TGTGCCAGCAAACGGGGGGCAATGAACACTGAAGCTTTCTTT.